The next 30 T cell receptor beta chains were all read from a single sample in a study of CD8 T cells in Susac syndrome. The RNA input was roughly 0.45 to 1 ug, and it was reverse transcribed with random hexamers. TCRdb reanalysed the immunoSEQ multiplex PCR reads using MiXCR and keeps one entry per CDR3 protein. Of some 58,000 distinct CDR3 sequences in the sample, about 95% were seen once. The sequenced sample consisted of CD8+ T cells from PBMCs. Receptors were obtained from a human donor with Susac syndrome.

The J gene is TRBJ2-5, the V gene TRBV6-5; the D call may be TRBD1 or TRBD2 (6 bases each). With 0 bases removed from V and 5 bases from J, the gap between germline ends came to 10 bases. There are 14 residues in the CDR3. The germline gives CDR1 MNHEY, CDR2 SVGAGI. CDR3 nucleotides: TGTGCCAGCAGTTACTCTGGGGGGCGGGAGACCCAGTACTTC. Translation: CASSYSGGRETQYF.

The rearrangement joins TRBV12-3 or TRBV12-4 to TRBJ2-1, with D hard to call. V was pared by 6 bases and J by 3 bases, with 9 bases between. This CDR3 has 13 amino acids. CDR3 nucleotides: TGTGCCAGCAGAATGGGCCTCTACAATGAGCAGTTCTTC. The encoded protein is CASRMGLYNEQFF.

This clonotype appeared once. This chain links TRBV5-1 with TRBJ2-7, with a weak D call TRBD1 (6 bases). V was cut by 0 bases and J by 0 bases, with 13 bases left in between. CDR3 length: 16 amino acids. CDR1 and CDR2 from the germline V gene are SGHRS and YFSETQ. The CDR3 region has the DNA TGCGCCAGCAGCTTGGATAGGACAGTTTTCTCCTACGAGCAGTACTTC. Protein product: CASSLDRTVFSYEQYF.

The chain employs TRBV7-9 and TRBJ1-1; tentative D call: TRBD1 (6 bases). V gave up 1 base and J gave up 4 bases, with 13 bases separating them. CDR1 SEHNR and CDR2 FQNEAQ come from the germline V gene (reference sequence). The CDR3 extends over 15 amino acids. The CDR3 DNA sequence: TGTGCCAGCAGCTTAGACGGGCAGGGGTCCACTGAAGCTTTCTTT. It is translated as CASSLDGQGSTEAFF.

This chain joins TRBV12-3 or TRBV12-4 and TRBJ2-7; the match to TRBD1 covers 9 bases. V was clipped by 1 base and J by 5 bases; unmatched bases: 6. This CDR3 is 15 amino acids long. The CDR3 sequence: CASSLEGQGFHEQYF. DNA for the CDR3: TGTGCCAGCAGTTTAGAAGGACAGGGGTTCCACGAGCAGTACTTC.

The chain uses TRBV5-4 and TRBJ2-7; 9 bases are a match to TRBD1. The CDR3 runs 15 residues. Germline-derived CDR1 and CDR2 are SGHNT and YYREEE (reference sequence). The V and J ends lost 0 bases and 2 bases, in that order; junction bases with no gene match: 3. CDR3 nucleotide sequence: TGTGCCAGCAGCTTGGGAGGGACAGGGCCCTACGAGCAGTACTTC. This sequence encodes CASSLGGTGPYEQYF.

This chain links TRBV29-1 with TRBJ2-3, with no clear D. Germline V gene lookup returns CDR1 SQVTM and CDR2 ANQGSEA. V was pared by 1 base and J by 1 base, with 6 bases between. The CDR3 extends over 13 amino acids. The CDR3 reads CSVEVEGTDTQYF. The CDR3 DNA sequence: TGCAGCGTTGAAGTCGAAGGCACAGATACGCAGTATTTT.

The J gene is TRBJ1-2, the V gene TRBV7-9; D is undetermined. The length of the CDR3 is 13 residues. The germline gives CDR1 SEHNR, CDR2 FQNEAQ (reference sequence). V was shortened by 4 bases and J by 1 base, with 7 bases between the two germline ends. The CDR3 bases are TGTGCCAGCAGCTCCGCAGTTAACTATGGCTACACCTTC. Translated: CASSSAVNYGYTF.

V usage is TRBV27 and J usage is TRBJ2-7; TRBD1 matches 7 bases. Germline loops: CDR1 MNHEY, CDR2 SMNVEV (reference sequence). The CDR3 runs 17 residues. The junction had 19 bases not matched to a gene; V was cut back by 5 bases and J by 6 bases. The CDR3 DNA is TGTGCCAGCAGTCCCAAAATCCGACAGGGCACTATAGCCGAGCAGTACTTC. It specifies CASSPKIRQGTIAEQYF.

The V call is TRBV6-6, the J call TRBJ2-2, with 8 bases matching TRBD1. The V gene end was trimmed by 8 bases and the J gene end by 4 bases; junction bases not matched to a gene: 6. The CDR3 extends over 14 amino acids. Per the germline V gene, CDR1 is MNHNY and CDR2 is SVGAGI (reference sequence). CDR3 region: CASARTGFTGELFF. CDR3 bases: TGTGCCAGCGCCCGGACAGGGTTCACCGGGGAGCTGTTTTTT.

The chain recombines TRBV7-8 with TRBJ2-1; 7 nucleotides agree with TRBD2. V dropped 3 bases and J dropped 6; count of bases not matched to a gene: 11. The CDR3 extends over 16 amino acids. Germline V CDR1 and CDR2: SGHVS, FQNEAQ. CDR3 in DNA: TGTGCCAGCAGCTTCGGGGATGGCGGGGGATTCAATGAGCAGTTCTTC. Translating it yields CASSFGDGGGFNEQFF. Full variable domain (outside the CDR3, taken from reference TRBV7-8 and TRBJ2-1): GAGVSQSPRYKVAKRGQDVALRCDPISGHVSLFWYQQALGQGPEFLTYFQNEAQLDKSGLPSDRFFAERPEGSVSTLKIQRTQQEDSAVYLCASSFGDGGGFNEQFFGPGTRLTVL.

The chain has TRBV13 and TRBJ2-3, with 7 bases identical to TRBD2. CDR3 length: 13 residues. Germline CDR1 reads PRHDT; CDR2 reads FYEKMQ (reference sequence). V lost 5 bases to trimming and J lost 5 bases; unmatched junction nucleotides: 4. The CDR3 spells CASSRTRGDTQYF. CDR3 DNA: TGTGCCAGCAGCCGGACTAGGGGAGATACGCAGTATTTT. The whole variable domain, filled in from reference TRBV13 and TRBJ2-3, reads AAGVIQSPRHLIKEKRETATLKCYPIPRHDTVYWYQQGPGQDPQFLISFYEKMQSDKGSIPDRFSAQQFSDYHSELNMSSLELGDSALYFCASSRTRGDTQYFGPGTRLTVL.

In this sample, this clonotype turned up once. This chain joins TRBV20-1 and TRBJ2-2; 7 nucleotides align to TRBD2. J lost 0 bases, V lost 0 bases, and 4 bases had no gene match. This CDR3 has 16 amino acids. CDR1 and CDR2 from the germline V gene are DFQATT and SNEGSKA (reference sequence). This chain's CDR3 is CSARDWSGTNTGELFF. In DNA, the CDR3 is TGCAGTGCTAGAGATTGGAGCGGGACGAACACCGGGGAGCTGTTTTTT.

This chain joins TRBV25-1 and TRBJ1-5; tentatively, D is TRBD1 (5 bases). The germline V gene encodes CDR1 MGHDK and CDR2 SYGVNS. CDR3 length equals 14 residues. The V and J ends lost 3 bases and 6 bases respectively, with 12 bases between them. CDR3 protein: CASSEGREGQPQHF. CDR3 DNA sequence: TGTGCCAGCAGTGAGGGCAGGGAAGGTCAGCCCCAGCATTTT. Full variable domain (remainder filled in from reference TRBV25-1 and TRBJ1-5): EADIYQTPRYLVIGTGKKITLECSQTMGHDKMYWYQQDPGMELHLIHYSYGVNSTEKGDLSSESTVSRIRTEHFPLTLESARPSHTSQYLCASSEGREGQPQHFGDGTRLSIL.

V and J are TRBV14 and TRBJ2-7, with a possible D match to TRBD2 (6 bases). Looked up from germline, CDR1 is SGHDN and CDR2 is FVKESK. V was cut by 4 bases and J by 0 bases, with 10 bases left in between. The CDR3 extends over 14 amino acids. In DNA form, the CDR3 reads TGTGCCAGCAGCCGGGAGGCTTTCTCCTACGAGCAGTACTTC. Translation: CASSREAFSYEQYF. The full variable domain, completed using reference TRBV14 and TRBJ2-7, is EAGVTQFPSHSVIEKGQTVTLRCDPISGHDNLYWYRRVMGKEIKFLLHFVKESKQDESGMPNNRFLAERTGGTYSTLKVQPAELEDSGVYFCASSREAFSYEQYFGPGTRLTVT.

The chain links TRBV6-6 to TRBJ2-5, with TRBD2 matching over 14 bases. Germline CDR1 reads MNHNY; CDR2 reads SVGAGI (reference sequence). The CDR3 has 16 amino acids. The V gene end was trimmed by 6 bases and the J gene end by 6 bases; junction bases not matched to a gene: 9. The CDR3 is CASRGLAGDARKTQYF. In DNA form, the CDR3 reads TGTGCCAGCAGGGGACTAGCGGGGGACGCGAGGAAGACCCAGTACTTC.

This chain connects TRBV9 to TRBJ2-3; maybe TRBD2 (5 bases). Trimming pared 0 bases from V and 4 bases from J, leaving 12 bases between. Germline values: CDR1 SGDLS, CDR2 YYNGEE. The CDR3 sequence is 15 residues long. The CDR3 here is CASSVEGVAPDTQYF. In DNA, the CDR3 is TGTGCCAGCAGCGTAGAGGGAGTAGCTCCAGATACGCAGTATTTT.

The chain carries TRBV3-1 and TRBJ2-1, with D unclear. The CDR3 is 15 residues long. Trimming cost V 5 bases and J 0 bases, with 11 bases left between them. Germline CDR1 LGHDT, CDR2 YNNKEL (reference sequence). Here the CDR3 DNA reads TGTGCCAGCAGCGATCTACGAACCTCCTACAATGAGCAGTTCTTC. Protein sequence: CASSDLRTSYNEQFF.

CDR3 nucleotides: TGTGCCAGCAGCCAGTCCCTTGGACACGACGTAGAGACCCAGTACTTC. Encoded protein: CASSQSLGHDVETQYF. J is TRBJ2-5 and V is TRBV3-1; a possible D gene is TRBD1 (5 bases). Per the germline V gene, CDR1 is LGHDT and CDR2 is YNNKEL (reference sequence). Trimming took off 3 bases at V and 4 bases at J, with 18 bases between the two ends. This CDR3 contains 16 residues.

The chain joins TRBV21-1 to TRBJ2-3; TRBD2, as called in the table, went unchecked against the DNA. TRBV21-1 is classified as a pseudogene. The CDR3 is made up of 13 amino acids. CDR3 residues: CASSKLRGDTQYF. The CDR3 region has the DNA TGTGCCAGCAGCAAACTGCGGGGAGATACGCAGTATTTT.

The chain couples TRBV10-3 to TRBJ2-1, with a weak D call TRBD2 (5 bases). The CDR3 extends over 14 amino acids. V was clipped by 7 bases and J by 3 bases, with 13 bases between them. Germline lookup yields CDR1 ENHRY and CDR2 SYGVKD. CDR3 nucleotides: TGTGCCATCAATCCAGCGGCGAACTACAATGAGCAGTTCTTC. It yields the protein CAINPAANYNEQFF.

This clonotype was detected only a few times. The chain joins TRBV29-1 to TRBJ1-5; weak D call: TRBD1 (5 bases). With 7 bases removed from V and 5 bases from J, the gap between germline ends came to 12 bases. The CDR3 is made up of 12 amino acids. Germline loops: CDR1 SQVTM, CDR2 ANQGSEA. The CDR3 DNA reads TGCAGCGCCTCAGGGAAAGATCAGCCCCAGCATTTT. It yields the protein CSASGKDQPQHF. Full variable domain (missing parts from reference TRBV29-1 and TRBJ1-5): SAVISQKPSRDICQRGTSLTIQCQVDSQVTMMFWYRQQPGQSLTLIATANQGSEATYESGFVIDKFPISRPNLTFSTLTVSNMSPEDSSIYLCSASGKDQPQHFGDGTRLSIL.

The chain employs TRBV20-1 and TRBJ2-7; TRBD1 matches 7 bases. The length of the CDR3 is 14 residues. V was clipped by 0 bases and J by 5 bases; unmatched bases: 7. Germline V gives CDR1 DFQATT, CDR2 SNEGSKA (reference sequence). The DNA of the CDR3 is TGCAGTGCTAGAGACGACCACCAGGGGGACGAGCAGTACTTC. The encoded protein is CSARDDHQGDEQYF.

V and J are TRBV7-9 and TRBJ2-5; TRBD1 matches 7 bases. Germline CDR1 is SEHNR and CDR2 is FQNEAQ (reference sequence). The CDR3 is 13 amino acids. J was trimmed by 5 bases and V by 1 base; bases with no gene match: 1. CDR3 protein: CASSLGRGETQYF. CDR3 sequence (DNA): TGTGCCAGCAGCTTAGGCAGGGGGGAGACCCAGTACTTC.

V is TRBV20-1 and J is TRBJ1-2; D remains ambiguous. The germline gives CDR1 DFQATT, CDR2 SNEGSKA (reference sequence). The CDR3 has 13 residues. The V gene lost 3 bases and the J gene lost 2 bases, with 10 bases spanning the gap. CDR3 sequence: CSARSPGNYGYTF. The CDR3 DNA reads as TGCAGTGCTAGGAGCCCAGGCAACTATGGCTACACCTTC.

The chain combines TRBV12-3 or TRBV12-4 with TRBJ2-7; the D is unclear. Between the trimmed V and J ends, which lost 6 bases and 3 bases, there was a span of 12 bases. The CDR3 sequence is 13 residues long. The chain's CDR3 is CASRVGIIYEQYF. CDR3 nucleotides: TGTGCCAGCAGGGTGGGGATTATCTACGAGCAGTACTTC.

The rearrangement joins TRBV29-1 to TRBJ1-2; D is uncertain. CDR1 is SQVTM and CDR2 is ANQGSEA in the germline V gene. This CDR3 is built from 9 residues. The germline V and J ends were trimmed by 3 bases and 7 bases, with 3 bases remaining between them. The CDR3 region has the DNA TGCAGCGTTGACGGTGGCTACACCTTC. It encodes CSVDGGYTF.

The J gene is TRBJ2-5, the V gene TRBV6-5, with 10 nucleotides matching TRBD2. Germline CDR1 reads MNHEY; CDR2 reads SVGAGI. V was pared by 5 bases and J by 2 bases, with 2 bases of the junction left unmatched. This CDR3 is 14 amino acids long. The CDR3 DNA follows: TGTGCCAGCAGTCAACTAGCGGGGCAAGAGACCCAGTACTTC. It specifies CASSQLAGQETQYF.

This chain links TRBV12-3 or TRBV12-4 with TRBJ1-5, with D unclear. CDR3 length equals 13 residues. Trimming cost V 3 bases and J 4 bases, with 7 bases left between them. The CDR3 bases are TGTGCCAGCAGTTTGGGCCAAAATCAGCCCCAGCATTTT. Encoded protein: CASSLGQNQPQHF.

V is TRBV7-2 and J is TRBJ1-2; D is perhaps TRBD1 (5 bases). Trimming removed 1 base at V and 2 bases at J, with 8 bases between. There are 14 residues in the CDR3. Germline loops: CDR1 SGHTA, CDR2 FQGNSA. CDR3 in DNA: TGTGCCAGCAGCTTAGGTCGACAGAACTATGGCTACACCTTC. Residues: CASSLGRQNYGYTF. The full variable domain, rest sourced from reference TRBV7-2 and TRBJ1-2, is GAGVSQSPSNKVTEKGKDVELRCDPISGHTALYWYRQSLGQGLEFLIYFQGNSAPDKSGLPSDRFSAERTGGSVSTLTIQRTQQEDSAVYLCASSLGRQNYGYTFGSGTRLTVV.